This T cell receptor beta chain was identified in a study of technical replicates of blood from a handful of donors. Trimming pared 3 bases from V and 3 bases from J, leaving 9 bases between. The CDR3 length is 13 residues. Germline V gene sequence: CDR1 MDHEN, CDR2 SYDVKM. Generated by immunoSEQ multiplex PCR, the TCRdb table keeps only in-frame clones and is missing some. The profile covers roughly 62,000 clones, with about 95% appearing a single time and around 2.9% taken by the ten largest. This sequence originates from a human donor in good health. Some clones in this sample may be carry-over from other donors' samples. The J gene is TRBJ2-7, the V gene TRBV28, with D possibly being TRBD2 (6 bases). Sequencing was done on a sample of PBMCs. In DNA, the CDR3 is TGTGCCAGCAGTTTGGAGGGTTTCTACGAGCAGTACTTC. Encoded protein: CASSLEGFYEQYF. The variable domain in full, with the rest retrieved from reference TRBV28 and TRBJ2-7, is DVKVTQSSRYLVKRTGEKVFLECVQDMDHENMFWYRQDPGLGLRLIYFSYDVKMKEKGDIPEGYSVSREKKERFSLILESASTNQTSMYLCASSLEGFYEQYFGPGTRLTVT.